The clone carrying this T cell receptor (beta chain) showed up many times. Its target is unknown. The data originate from a study of T cell repertoires in cytomegalovirus infection. Trimming cost V 5 bases and J 1 base, with 14 bases left between them. There are 15 residues in the CDR3. Germline CDR1 SGHTA, CDR2 FQGNSA. One entry per CDR3 protein results from TCRdb running MiXCR on the reads. The data contain approximately 470,000 distinct CDR3 sequences, about 44% of them singletons. The genes are TRBV7-2 and TRBJ2-5, with a tentative D call TRBD1 (6 bases). This receptor was obtained from a human donor in good health (CMV status not recorded). Some clones in this sample may be carry-over from other donors' samples. The sequencing here drew on cultured PBMCs, taken from culture after CMV antigen stimulation. The CDR3 nucleotides are TGTGCCAGCAGCCCAATCTGGACAGCCCAAGAGACCCAGTACTTC. This gives the protein CASSPIWTAQETQYF.